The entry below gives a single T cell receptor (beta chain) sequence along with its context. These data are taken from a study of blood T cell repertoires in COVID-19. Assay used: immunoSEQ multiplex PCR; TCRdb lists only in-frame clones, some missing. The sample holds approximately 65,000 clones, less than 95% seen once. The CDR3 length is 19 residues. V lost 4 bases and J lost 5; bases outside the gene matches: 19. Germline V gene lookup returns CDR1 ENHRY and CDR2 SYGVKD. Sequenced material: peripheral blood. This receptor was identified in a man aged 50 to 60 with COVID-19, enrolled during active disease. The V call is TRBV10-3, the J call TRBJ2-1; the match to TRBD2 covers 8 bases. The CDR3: CAISGPPSAGGPLNNEQFF. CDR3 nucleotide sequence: TGTGCCATCAGTGGACCCCCCTCGGCGGGAGGTCCTCTTAACAATGAGCAGTTCTTC.